This T cell receptor beta chain was identified in a study of T cell responses to AZD1222 COVID-19 vaccine (dated by TCRdb to the early 2020s). In terms of the full investigation: AZD1222 recipients with second doses at about 4 weeks or about 12 weeks were pooled, because spike-specific TCR depth and breadth did not differ between schedules. A total of 230 or so trial participants underwent TCR sequencing, of whom around 200 received two doses of AZD1222 and some 25 received two doses of the MenACWY control vaccine. Trial participants were enrolled by age into 18-55, 56-69 and 70-plus year subgroups, with around 140, 26 and 57 TCR-sequenced participants respectively.

The germline V gene provides CDR1 SNHLY and CDR2 FYNNEI. The CDR3 sequence holds 17 residues, the cysteine and phenylalanine included. Just CDR3 DNA is preserved here, 51 bases in frame from base 1. V and J are trimmed by 1 base and 7 bases, and the gene matches miss 8 bases of the junction. The CDR3 regions of human TCRbeta chains were analyzed by immunosequencing. In the authors' own workflow: TCRs in the repertoires were compared against a reference library of SARS-CoV-2-specific TCRs that had been generated with the MIRA antigen-specificity platform. Breadth was defined as the fraction of unique TCRs that were SARS-CoV-2-associated, and depth was defined as the fraction of total T cells that were SARS-CoV-2-associated. Using the MIRA data, each spike-specific TCR was assigned both to the spike region to which the TCR was reactive and to a CD4 or CD8 class. Log10-transformed breadth and depth values were compared by one-way ANOVA with Sidak's multiple comparisons tests. TCRdb provides this immuneACCESS table in a form limited to in-frame rearrangements. Some clones are lacking; in checked studies, under half of them reflect an unresolved V gene, and why the rest are absent is not known. The V and J calls and clone size are taken from that table; D and trimming were inferred from the DNA. The table for this sample lists 99,000 or so clones; 88% of them were counted only once. The ten largest clones add up to about 2.5% of the sample.

What the authors observed across the whole study: In the small 56-69-year group, the increase in depth fell short of significance, most likely because of low power. Participants were mostly white British, with more females than males. The authors suggested clonal diversity may have been underestimated. Vaccine-associated CD4 TCRs spanned the whole spike protein, with dominant responses in regions 160-218 and 743-854. Because no samples from the day 14 peak response were available, repertoires could be characterized only after the peak T cell response. Reportedly, close to half of the unique spike-specific TCRs recognized epitopes lying outside the regions that are mutated in the B.1.351 and B.1.1.7 variants. After two AZD1222 doses, both the breadth and the depth of spike-specific TCRs were significantly higher than at day 0 and than in MenACWY recipients. Only six AZD1222 recipients were SARS-CoV-2 seropositive at baseline, limiting conclusions about previously exposed vaccinees.

This clone showed up just once. Its target antigen remains unknown. Base qualities are missing; no much larger clone stands one base away. Per the publication, the time point label means: baseline before first vaccination. Vaccinee samples came from UK trials COV001 and COV002, including a single-blind randomized controlled phase 2/3 trial of AZD1222 (ChAdOx1 nCoV-19) in healthy adults. For TCRbeta chain sequencing, PBMC samples from trial participants were taken at day 0 and at day 28 after the second dose. This sequence was found in an adult in good health. Rearrangement joined TRBV2 to TRBJ2-2; the central 11 bases match TRBD2. This sample comprised peripheral blood, obtained on day 0 of AZD1222 vaccination. The CDR3 region: CASSEGIAGGPSGELFF. The nucleotide sequence is given as TGTGCCAGCAGTGAAGGGATAGCGGGAGGGCCAAGCGGGGAGCTGTTTTTT.